Here is one T cell receptor (beta chain) with its context. Other DNA sequences in this specimen translate into the identical CDR3. The study recruited people aged about 18 to 95 years across under 25 US areas. Participant reports of clinical history set cohort assignment. This entry comes from a study of blood T cell repertoires in COVID-19. Study context: Material from acute and convalescent COVID-19 was sourced from the United States, Italy and Spain. Sources were T cells, B-cell-depleted T cells, or PBMCs; the material itself was cDNA or gDNA.

There are 14 residues in the CDR3. The germline gives CDR1 SGHRS, CDR2 YFSETQ. V lost 0 bases and J 1 base, leaving 7 bases between the germline ends. Generated by immunoSEQ multiplex PCR, the TCRdb table keeps only in-frame clones and is missing some. The data contain about 200,000 clones, roughly 83% of them singletons. The V call is TRBV5-1, the J call TRBJ2-5, with TRBD2 as a possible D gene (6 bases). This clonotype originated in a man aged 35-49 years with acute COVID-19. The sequenced material came from PBMCs or T cells enriched from blood (not recorded which). Here the CDR3 DNA reads TGCGCCAGCAGCTTGGTGGGAGGCCAAGAGACCCAGTACTTC. Translation: CASSLVGGQETQYF.